This entry lists 14 T cell receptor beta chains sequenced from one sample in a study of control samples from healthy donors and cancer patients. Repertoires were generated with immunoSEQ multiplex PCR, while TCRdb's copy carries only in-frame clones and drops some. The data hold fewer than 250,000 clones, with about nine tenths observed a single time. The sequencing sample was made of blood. The source is a man aged 25 to 40 in good health.

A single count supports this clone. This sequence joins TRBV6-2 or TRBV6-3 and TRBJ2-7, with TRBD1 identical over 7 bases. The junction had 20 bases not matched to a gene; V was cut back by 6 bases and J by 6 bases. The CDR3 length is 17 residues. Germline V lookup: CDR1 MNHEY, CDR2 SVGEGT. The CDR3 reads CASSPLGRDSTVGEQYF. The CDR3 region has the DNA TGTGCCAGCAGCCCTCTAGGTAGGGACAGCACGGTGGGCGAGCAGTACTTC.

The chain links TRBV6-5 to TRBJ2-7, with TRBD2 matching 10 bases. V trimming: 0 bases; J trimming: 2 bases; junction bases outside the gene matches: 4. Germline V CDR1 and CDR2: MNHEY, SVGAGI. CDR3 length: 16 residues. The CDR3 loop is CASSYSSLAGPYEQYF. In DNA form, the CDR3 reads TGTGCCAGCAGTTACTCGTCACTAGCGGGGCCCTACGAGCAGTACTTC.

The V call is TRBV5-6, the J call TRBJ2-3; D may be TRBD1 or TRBD2 (5 bases each). The CDR3 is 16 residues long. CDR1 is SGHDT and CDR2 is YYEEEE in the germline V gene. The V end lost 4 bases, the J end lost 0 bases, and 15 bases lay between the germline ends. CDR3 sequence reads: CASSAIQEDSTDTQYF. The CDR3 region has the DNA TGTGCCAGCAGCGCCATACAGGAGGACAGCACAGATACGCAGTATTTT.

J is TRBJ2-1 and V is TRBV3-1 (or the pseudogene TRBV3-2); unclear D gene. The V gene's germline CDR1 is LGHDT and CDR2 YNNKEL (reference sequence). The CDR3 runs to 17 residues. V was clipped by 3 bases and J by 0 bases, with 15 bases between them. The CDR3 region is CASSQRSTISSYNEQFF. In nucleotides, the CDR3 is TGTGCCAGCAGCCAGAGGTCAACCATAAGCTCCTACAATGAGCAGTTCTTC.

CDR3 nucleotide sequence: TGTGCCAGCAACAAAGTGGGGACAGGACCCTACAATGAGCAGTTCTTC. This sequence encodes CASNKVGTGPYNEQFF. The gene calls are TRBV9 and TRBJ2-1; 8 bases line up with TRBD1. From germline, CDR1 is SGDLS and CDR2 YYNGEE. This CDR3 region has 16 residues. V lost 6 bases, J lost 2 bases, and 10 bases stayed unmatched.

The chain links TRBV5-6 to TRBJ1-2, with D tentatively TRBD1 (5 bases). This CDR3 spans 19 amino acids. Per germline, CDR1 SGHDT and CDR2 YYEEEE. V lost 0 bases, J lost 2 bases, and 23 bases lay in between. The CDR3 is CASSLGSLGGLVSNYGYTF. In DNA form, the CDR3 reads TGTGCCAGCAGCTTGGGTTCACTCGGGGGTCTGGTTTCGAACTATGGCTACACCTTC.

This chain uses TRBV18 with TRBJ2-1; weak D call: TRBD2 (7 bases). The germline gives CDR1 KGHSH, CDR2 LQKENI. The CDR3 runs to 14 residues. Trimming took 3 bases from V and 7 from J, leaving 13 bases between them. Here the CDR3 reads CASSPRGGANEQFF. For the CDR3, the DNA is TGTGCCAGCTCACCGAGGGGGGGCGCGAATGAGCAGTTCTTC. Drawing the rest from reference TRBV18 and TRBJ2-1, the complete variable domain is NAGVMQNPRHLVRRRGQEARLRCSPMKGHSHVYWYRQLPEEGLKFMVYLQKENIIDESGMPKERFSAEFPKEGPSILRIQQVVRGDSAAYFCASSPRGGANEQFFGPGTRLTVL.

J is TRBJ1-3 and V is TRBV2; TRBD1 agrees at 7 bases. The CDR3 sequence is 14 residues long. The germline gives CDR1 SNHLY, CDR2 FYNNEI. V lost 8 bases to trimming and J lost 2 bases; unmatched junction nucleotides: 6. The CDR3 protein is CASRQGGPGNTIYF. CDR3 nucleotide sequence: TGTGCCAGCCGCCAGGGGGGGCCTGGAAACACCATATATTTT.

The rearrangement uses TRBV29-1 and TRBJ1-1; D call uncertain. Per the germline V gene, CDR1 is SQVTM and CDR2 is ANQGSEA. This CDR3 region has 9 residues. Trimming shortened V by 2 bases and J by 11 bases, and 6 bases separated the two germline ends. CDR3 sequence: CSVESPAFF. CDR3 nucleotides: TGCAGCGTTGAATCCCCGGCTTTCTTT.

The genes are TRBV18 and TRBJ2-3; D gene uncertain. Trimming shortened V by 6 bases and J by 3 bases, and 13 bases separated the two germline ends. Germline CDR1 and CDR2: KGHSH and LQKENI. CDR3 length: 14 amino acids. CDR3 in amino acids: CASSAAGGTDTQYF. The CDR3 DNA reads as TGTGCCAGCTCCGCGGCAGGCGGTACAGATACGCAGTATTTT.

This rearrangement joins TRBV7-8 to TRBJ2-7; TRBD2 matches 12 bases. From germline, CDR1 is SGHVS and CDR2 FQNEAQ. V lost 5 bases to trimming and J lost 2 bases; unmatched junction nucleotides: 10. The length of the CDR3 is 17 residues. Written as DNA, the CDR3 is TGTGCCAGCAGCGCCTATTGGACTAGCGGGACCACCTACGAGCAGTACTTC. Amino acid sequence: CASSAYWTSGTTYEQYF.

In DNA, the CDR3 is TGTGCCAGTAGTACAAGCCTCCGGGACCCCTACGAGCAGTACTTC. It is translated as CASSTSLRDPYEQYF. V gene TRBV19 combines with J gene TRBJ2-7; D might be TRBD1 or TRBD2, each matching 5 bases. Germline V gives CDR1 LNHDA, CDR2 SQIVND (reference sequence). The V and J ends lost 4 bases and 2 bases respectively, with 15 bases between them. The CDR3 totals 15 residues.

The chain is built from TRBV5-1 and TRBJ2-1, with 7 bases lining up with TRBD1. Germline V lookup: CDR1 SGHRS, CDR2 YFSETQ. This CDR3 is built from 17 residues. Trimming cost V 0 bases and J 3 bases; bases outside gene matches: 9. The CDR3 spells CASSLGVRGRVYNEQFF. The CDR3, as DNA: TGCGCCAGCAGCTTGGGTGTGAGGGGGCGCGTCTACAATGAGCAGTTCTTC.

CDR3 residues: CASSLRMGDREKLFF. The CDR3 DNA sequence: TGCGCCAGCAGCTTGAGAATGGGGGACCGAGAAAAACTGTTTTTT. This chain links TRBV4-1 with TRBJ1-4; D is possibly TRBD1 (5 bases). The CDR3 has 15 residues. V was cut by 5 bases and J by 8 bases, with 18 bases left in between. The germline V gene encodes CDR1 MGHRA and CDR2 YSYEKL.